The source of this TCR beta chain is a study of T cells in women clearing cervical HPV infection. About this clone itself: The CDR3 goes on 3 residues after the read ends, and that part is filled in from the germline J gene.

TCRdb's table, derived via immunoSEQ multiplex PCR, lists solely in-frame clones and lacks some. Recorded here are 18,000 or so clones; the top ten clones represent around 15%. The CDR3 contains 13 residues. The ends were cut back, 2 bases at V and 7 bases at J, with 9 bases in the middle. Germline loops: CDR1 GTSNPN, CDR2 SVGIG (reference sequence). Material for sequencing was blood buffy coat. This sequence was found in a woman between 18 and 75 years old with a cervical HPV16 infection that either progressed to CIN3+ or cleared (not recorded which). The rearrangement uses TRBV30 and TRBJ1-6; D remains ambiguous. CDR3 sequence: CAWSRQSNSPLHF. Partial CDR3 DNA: TGTGCCTGGAGTAGGCAGTCCAATTCACCC.